This TCR beta chain was observed in a study of pediatric ulcerative colitis. Study overall: Seven patients showed pancolitis and two showed left-sided colitis.

CDR1 and CDR2 from the germline V gene are SGHTA and FQGNSA. Trimming left V 2 bases short and J 0 bases short, with 9 bases between. The CDR3 spans 15 residues. General study points: Blood-rectal clonal overlap within each person was significantly higher in ulcerative colitis patients than controls.

One to two pinch biopsies were taken from the rectum during colonoscopy. The diagnostic colonoscopy in ulcerative colitis patients preceded any immunosuppressive treatment. Only in-frame clones appear in the TCRdb table, and some are missing; sequencing was by immunoSEQ multiplex PCR. The table has some 24,000 clones, more than 65% seen once. About this clone itself: Its antigen is as yet unknown.

V gene TRBV7-2 combines with J gene TRBJ2-3, with D uncertain. The sample was gut tissue. This TCR derives from a boy aged 10-17 years with severe ulcerative colitis. CDR3: CASSLLAASTDTQYF. DNA of the CDR3: TGTGCCAGCAGCTTATTGGCGGCTAGCACAGATACGCAGTATTTT.